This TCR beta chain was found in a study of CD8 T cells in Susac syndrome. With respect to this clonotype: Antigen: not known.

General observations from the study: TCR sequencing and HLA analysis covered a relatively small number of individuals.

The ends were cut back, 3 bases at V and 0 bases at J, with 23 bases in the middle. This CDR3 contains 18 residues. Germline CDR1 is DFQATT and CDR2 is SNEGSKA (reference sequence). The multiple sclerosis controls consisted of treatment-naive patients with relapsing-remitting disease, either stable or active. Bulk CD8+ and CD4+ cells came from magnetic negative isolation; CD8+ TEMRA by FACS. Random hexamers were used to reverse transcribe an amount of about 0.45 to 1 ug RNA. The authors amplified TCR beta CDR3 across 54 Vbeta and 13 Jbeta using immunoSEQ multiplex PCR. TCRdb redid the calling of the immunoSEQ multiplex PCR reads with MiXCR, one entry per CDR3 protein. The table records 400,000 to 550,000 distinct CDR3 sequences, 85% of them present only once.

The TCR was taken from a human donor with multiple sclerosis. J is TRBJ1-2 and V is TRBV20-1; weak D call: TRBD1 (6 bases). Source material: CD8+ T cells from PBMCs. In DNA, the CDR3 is TGCAGTGCTAGTTCACAGGGAGGCAGGGCTACCTCTAACTATGGCTACACCTTC. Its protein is CSASSQGGRATSNYGYTF.